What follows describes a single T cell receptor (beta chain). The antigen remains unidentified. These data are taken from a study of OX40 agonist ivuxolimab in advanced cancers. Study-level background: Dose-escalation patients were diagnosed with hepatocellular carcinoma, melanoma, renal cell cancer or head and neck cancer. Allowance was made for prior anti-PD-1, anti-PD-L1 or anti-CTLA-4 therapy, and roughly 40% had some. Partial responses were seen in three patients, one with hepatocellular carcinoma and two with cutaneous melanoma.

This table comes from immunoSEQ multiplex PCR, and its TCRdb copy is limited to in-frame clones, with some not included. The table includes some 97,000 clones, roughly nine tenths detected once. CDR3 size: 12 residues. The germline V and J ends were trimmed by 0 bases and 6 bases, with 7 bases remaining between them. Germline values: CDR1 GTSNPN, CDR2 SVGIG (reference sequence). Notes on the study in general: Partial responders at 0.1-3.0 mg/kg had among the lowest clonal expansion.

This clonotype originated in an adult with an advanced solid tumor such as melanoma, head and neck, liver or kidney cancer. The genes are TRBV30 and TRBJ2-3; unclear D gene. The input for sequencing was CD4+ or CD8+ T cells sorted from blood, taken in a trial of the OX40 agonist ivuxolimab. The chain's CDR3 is CAWSVSADTQYF. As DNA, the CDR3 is TGTGCCTGGAGTGTGTCCGCGGATACGCAGTATTTT.